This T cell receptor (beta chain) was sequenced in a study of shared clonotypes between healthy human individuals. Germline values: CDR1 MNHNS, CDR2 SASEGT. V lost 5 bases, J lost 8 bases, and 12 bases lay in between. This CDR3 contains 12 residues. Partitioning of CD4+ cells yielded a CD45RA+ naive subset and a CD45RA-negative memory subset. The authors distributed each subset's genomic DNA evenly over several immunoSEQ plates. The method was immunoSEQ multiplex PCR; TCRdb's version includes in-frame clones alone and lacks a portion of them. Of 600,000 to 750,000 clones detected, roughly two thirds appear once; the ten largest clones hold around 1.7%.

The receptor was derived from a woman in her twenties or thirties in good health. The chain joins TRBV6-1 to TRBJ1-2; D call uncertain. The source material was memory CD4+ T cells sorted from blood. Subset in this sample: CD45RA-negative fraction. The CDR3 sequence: CASSYSRWGYTF. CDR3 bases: TGTGCCAGCAGTTATTCCCGATGGGGCTACACCTTC.